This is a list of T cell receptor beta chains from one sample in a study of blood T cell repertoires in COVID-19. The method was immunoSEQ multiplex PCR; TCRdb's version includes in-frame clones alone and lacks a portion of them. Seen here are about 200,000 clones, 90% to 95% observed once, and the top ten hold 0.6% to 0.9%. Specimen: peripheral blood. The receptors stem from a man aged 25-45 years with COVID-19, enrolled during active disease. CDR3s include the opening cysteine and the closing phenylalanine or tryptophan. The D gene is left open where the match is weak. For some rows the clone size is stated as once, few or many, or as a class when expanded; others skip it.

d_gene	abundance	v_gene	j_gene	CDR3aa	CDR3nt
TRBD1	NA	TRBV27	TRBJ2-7	CASTSQGHGYEQYF	TGTGCCAGCACCTCACAGGGGCATGGTTACGAGCAGTACTTC
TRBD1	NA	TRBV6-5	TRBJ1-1	CASRGTGESEAFF	TGTGCCAGCCGGGGGACAGGGGAGAGTGAAGCTTTCTTT
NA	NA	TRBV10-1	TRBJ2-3	CASSEIGDTDTQYF	TGCGCCAGCAGTGAGATCGGAGACACAGATACGCAGTATTTT
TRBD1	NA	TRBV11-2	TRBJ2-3	CASSLRGLRDTQYF	TGTGCCAGCAGCTTAAGGGGGCTACGGGATACGCAGTATTTT
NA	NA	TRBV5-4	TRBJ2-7	CASSSEGKPTYEQYF	TGTGCCAGCAGCTCGGAGGGGAAACCCACCTACGAGCAGTACTTC
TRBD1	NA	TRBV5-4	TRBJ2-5	CASSLAPTGGSETQYF	TGTGCCAGCAGCTTGGCCCCGACAGGGGGATCAGAGACCCAGTACTTC
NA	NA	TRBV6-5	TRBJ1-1	CATRGWRSTEAFF	TGTGCCACAAGAGGGTGGCGGAGCACTGAAGCTTTCTTT
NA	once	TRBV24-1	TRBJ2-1	CATSGGVKQGNEQFF	TGTGCCACCAGTGGCGGGGTCAAGCAGGGCAATGAGCAGTTCTTC
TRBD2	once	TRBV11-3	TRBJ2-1	CASRLSAGGPYNEQFF	TGTGCCAGCAGACTCTCAGCGGGGGGACCCTACAATGAGCAGTTCTTC
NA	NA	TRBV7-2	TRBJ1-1	CASSSLPRAEAFF	TGTGCCAGCAGCTCGCTTCCGAGGGCTGAAGCTTTCTTT
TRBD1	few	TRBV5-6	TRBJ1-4	CASSLSTGRNEKLFF	TGTGCCAGCAGCTTGTCGACAGGGAGGAATGAAAAACTGTTTTTT
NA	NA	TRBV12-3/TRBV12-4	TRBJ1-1	CASSQLAATEAFF	TGTGCCAGCAGTCAGCTAGCGGCTACTGAAGCTTTCTTT
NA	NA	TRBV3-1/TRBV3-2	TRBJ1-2	CASSLADINYTF	TGTGCCAGCAGCCTGGCGGACATCAACTACACCTTC
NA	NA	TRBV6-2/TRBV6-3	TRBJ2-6	CASTYRGRYSGANVLTF	TGTGCCAGCACTTACAGAGGGCGGTACTCTGGGGCCAACGTCCTGACTTTC
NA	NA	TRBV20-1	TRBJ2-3	CSASESGSTDTQYF	TGCAGTGCTAGTGAGAGCGGATCCACAGATACGCAGTATTTT
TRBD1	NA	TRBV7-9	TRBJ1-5	CASSFYWGQVDGNQPQHF	TGTGCCAGCAGCTTTTATTGGGGACAGGTGGACGGCAATCAGCCCCAGCATTTT
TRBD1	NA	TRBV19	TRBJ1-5	CASNYRGPYQPQHF	TGTGCCAGTAATTACAGGGGCCCCTATCAGCCCCAGCATTTT
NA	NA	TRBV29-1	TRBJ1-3	CSVEFGQPGNTIYF	TGCAGCGTTGAATTTGGGCAGCCCGGAAACACCATATATTTT
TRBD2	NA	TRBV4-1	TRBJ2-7	CASSPGLGYEQYF	TGCGCCAGCAGTCCGGGACTAGGCTACGAGCAGTACTTC
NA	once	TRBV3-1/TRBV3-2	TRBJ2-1	CASSQTYNEQFF	TGTGCCAGCAGCCAGACATACAATGAGCAGTTCTTC
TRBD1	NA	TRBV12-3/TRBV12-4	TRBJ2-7	CASRQGAGYEQYF	TGTGCCAGCAGGCAGGGGGCGGGATACGAGCAGTACTTC
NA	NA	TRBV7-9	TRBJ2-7	CASSSIRDTEQYF	TGTGCCAGCAGCTCAATTCGGGACACGGAGCAGTACTTC
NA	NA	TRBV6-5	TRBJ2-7	CASSFHRGFYEQYF	TGTGCCAGCAGTTTCCATCGGGGGTTCTACGAGCAGTACTTC
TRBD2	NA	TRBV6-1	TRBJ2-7	CASSEALLAGAYEQYF	TGTGCCAGCAGTGAAGCGCTTCTGGCGGGGGCCTACGAGCAGTACTTC
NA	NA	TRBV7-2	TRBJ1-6	CASSLDGAGSSYNSPLHF	TGTGCCAGCAGCTTAGACGGCGCAGGTAGCTCCTATAATTCACCCCTCCACTTT
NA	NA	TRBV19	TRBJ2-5	CASAMGGLKTQYF	TGTGCCAGTGCCATGGGCGGGCTGAAGACCCAGTACTTC
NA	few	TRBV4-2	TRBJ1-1	CASSQEVENTEAFF	TGTGCCAGCAGCCAAGAGGTAGAGAACACTGAAGCTTTCTTT
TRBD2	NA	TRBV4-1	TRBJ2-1	CASSQEASGGPNEQFF	TGCGCCAGCAGCCAAGAGGCTAGCGGGGGACCCAATGAGCAGTTCTTC